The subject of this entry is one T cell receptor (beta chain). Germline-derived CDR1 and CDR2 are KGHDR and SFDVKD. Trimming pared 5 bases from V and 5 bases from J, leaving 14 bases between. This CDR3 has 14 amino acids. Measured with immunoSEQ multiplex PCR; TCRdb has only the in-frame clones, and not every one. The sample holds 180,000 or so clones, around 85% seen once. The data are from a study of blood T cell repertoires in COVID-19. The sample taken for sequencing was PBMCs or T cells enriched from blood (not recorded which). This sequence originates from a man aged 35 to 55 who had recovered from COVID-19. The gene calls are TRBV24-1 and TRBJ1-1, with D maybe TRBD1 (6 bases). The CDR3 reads CATSVGGLGTEAFF. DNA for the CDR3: TGTGCCACCAGTGTGGGGGGGCTGGGGACTGAAGCTTTCTTT.